Listed below are T cell receptor beta chains from one sample, sequenced in a study of shared clonotypes between healthy human individuals. Using immunoSEQ multiplex PCR, the repertoire was profiled, and TCRdb retains in-frame clones only, with some absent. The sample has some 1.4 million clones; around 97% are singletons. What was sequenced was naive CD4+ T cells sorted from blood. The receptor source for this set is a man aged 25-45 years in good health. Both conserved end residues are part of each CDR3. Each record gives: D gene, CDR3 length, J gene, V gene, clone size, CDR3 DNA, CDR3 protein. A D gene is named only where the DNA matches it firmly. The size field is filled for only some rows; it gives once, few, many or a size class.

TRBD2,14,TRBJ2-1,TRBV6-4,NA,TGTGCCAGCAGAAGACTAGCGGGAGGCTATGAGCAGTTCTTC,CASRRLAGGYEQFF
NA,13,TRBJ1-5,TRBV18,NA,TGTGCCAGCTCAGCGTCAGAGAATCAGCCCCAGCATTTT,CASSASENQPQHF
TRBD1,12,TRBJ2-3,TRBV10-2,NA,TGCGCCAGCAGTCTACGACAGGGAGCGCAGTATTTT,CASSLRQGAQYF
NA,13,TRBJ1-2,TRBV27,NA,TGTGCCAGCAGTTTAAGTCACGTTCATGGCTACACCTTC,CASSLSHVHGYTF
TRBD1,15,TRBJ2-2,TRBV7-8,NA,TGTGCCAGCAGCATTACAGGGGCGAACACCGGGGAGCTGTTTTTT,CASSITGANTGELFF
NA,13,TRBJ2-1,TRBV5-1,NA,TGCGCCAGCAGCTTGAACGGGTACAATGAGCAGTTCTTC,CASSLNGYNEQFF
NA,13,TRBJ1-2,TRBV5-1,few,TGCGCCAGCAGCAAAGACAGGCCCTATGGCTACACCTTC,CASSKDRPYGYTF
TRBD2,16,TRBJ2-7,TRBV30,NA,TGTGCCTGGAGTCGGGGACTAGCAGCGCTACTGTACGAGCAGTACTTC,CAWSRGLAALLYEQYF
TRBD1,17,TRBJ1-2,TRBV9,NA,TGTGCCAGCAGCGTGGCAGACAGGGCCCCTGCTAACTATGGCTACACCTTC,CASSVADRAPANYGYTF
TRBD1,14,TRBJ2-3,TRBV4-1,NA,TGCGCCAGCAGTAGACAGGGGGACACAGATACGCAGTATTTT,CASSRQGDTDTQYF
NA,15,TRBJ2-3,TRBV7-2,once,TGTGCCAGCCGCTTCAAGCTAGCAGGCCCCAATACGCAGTATTTT,CASRFKLAGPNTQYF
NA,15,TRBJ2-3,TRBV7-9,NA,TGTGCCAGCAGCTTAGGGACAGCTAAGACAGATACGCAGTATTTT,CASSLGTAKTDTQYF
NA,12,TRBJ2-7,TRBV28,NA,TGTGCCAGCACTAACAGGCTTTACGAGCAGTACTTC,CASTNRLYEQYF
TRBD1,14,TRBJ1-1,TRBV7-6,few,TGTGCCAGCAGCTCAGGGGGCGCGGACACTGAAGCTTTCTTT,CASSSGGADTEAFF
NA,13,TRBJ1-1,TRBV5-1,NA,TGCGCCAGCAGCTTGGTTACAGGCCGTGAAGCTTTCTTT,CASSLVTGREAFF
NA,15,TRBJ2-7,TRBV5-6,NA,TGTGCCAGCAGCTTCCCCGGGACTGGGCGGTACGAGCAGTACTTC,CASSFPGTGRYEQYF
NA,13,TRBJ2-7,TRBV10-1,NA,TGCGCCAGCAGTGCCTCAACGGGTTACGAGCAGTACTTC,CASSASTGYEQYF
NA,14,TRBJ2-5,TRBV9,NA,TGTGCCAGCAGCCTTATGGGGTACGGGGAGACCCAGTACTTC,CASSLMGYGETQYF
NA,16,TRBJ2-1,TRBV5-1,NA,TGCGCCAGCAGCTTGATTGCCACCCGAACTTACAATGAGCAGTTCTTC,CASSLIATRTYNEQFF
TRBD1,15,TRBJ1-5,TRBV6-6,NA,TGTGCCAGCAGTTTAACAGGGACAGGCTATCAGCCCCAGCATTTT,CASSLTGTGYQPQHF
TRBD1,14,TRBJ1-1,TRBV28,once,TGTGCCAGCAGCGAAGGGACAGGTTTTACTGAAGCTTTCTTT,CASSEGTGFTEAFF
NA,16,TRBJ2-2,TRBV28,NA,TGTGCCAGCAGCCTCGCTACCCTCCGCGTACCCGGGGAGCTGTTTTTT,CASSLATLRVPGELFF
NA,12,TRBJ1-5,TRBV6-1,NA,TGTGCCAGCAGCGGGGTAAATCAGCCCCAGCATTTT,CASSGVNQPQHF
NA,14,TRBJ2-1,TRBV5-1,NA,TGCGCCAGCAGCTTGGGAGGCCTTGGGGATGAGCAGTTCTTC,CASSLGGLGDEQFF
NA,17,TRBJ2-2,TRBV5-1,NA,TGCGCCAGCAGCTTGGATCGGGGGACATTGAACACCGGGGAGCTGTTTTTT,CASSLDRGTLNTGELFF
NA,16,TRBJ2-1,TRBV6-6,NA,TGTGCCAGCACCTTGGACCGCCTGGGGAACTACAATGAGCAGTTCTTC,CASTLDRLGNYNEQFF
NA,13,TRBJ2-3,TRBV2,NA,TGTGCCAGCAGTAAGGACCCCGGCGGTACGCAGTATTTT,CASSKDPGGTQYF
TRBD2,16,TRBJ2-5,TRBV15,once,TGTGCCACCAGCAGAGGTGAGCGGGAGGCAGATGAGACCCAGTACTTC,CATSRGEREADETQYF
TRBD2,14,TRBJ2-7,TRBV27,NA,TGTGCCAGCAGTTCAAGCGGGGGCCCCTACGAGCAGTACTTC,CASSSSGGPYEQYF
TRBD1,14,TRBJ1-2,TRBV5-5,NA,TGTGCCAGCAGCCAGCAGGGGGCTTCCTATGGCTACACCTTC,CASSQQGASYGYTF
TRBD2,16,TRBJ2-2,TRBV11-2,NA,TGTGCCAGCAGCTTGGGGGGAGGGCCGGACACCGGGGAGCTGTTTTTT,CASSLGGGPDTGELFF
NA,13,TRBJ1-5,TRBV7-9,NA,TGTGCCAGCAGCTTAACAGGGAATCAGCCCCAGCATTTT,CASSLTGNQPQHF
TRBD2,15,TRBJ2-1,TRBV28,NA,TGTGCCAGCAGTTCCCGTCTAGCGGGAGTCAATGAGCAGTTCTTC,CASSSRLAGVNEQFF
NA,13,TRBJ2-7,TRBV9,NA,TGTGCCAGCAGCGTAGACAGGGTGTCCGAGCAGTACTTC,CASSVDRVSEQYF
TRBD2,15,TRBJ2-7,TRBV11-2,NA,TGTGCCAGCAGACGGCCGGGACTAGGGGACCACGAGCAGTACTTC,CASRRPGLGDHEQYF
TRBD2,13,TRBJ2-1,TRBV11-2,NA,TGTGCCAGCAGAGTAGCGGGAGGGAATGAGCAGTTCTTC,CASRVAGGNEQFF
TRBD1,15,TRBJ2-7,TRBV15,NA,TGTGCCACCAGCAGGGACAGGGGGACCTCCTACGAGCAGTACTTC,CATSRDRGTSYEQYF